Described below is a single TCR beta chain sequence and its context. It lacks a known antigen. No per-base quality is available; no much larger clone lies one base away. Receptor libraries were prepared by multiplex PCR. Instrument used: Illumina HiSeq 4000. To build TCR beta libraries, CDR3 regions were amplified by Arm-PCR using iRepertoire HTBI primers. Gel purification was performed on PCR products prior to sequencing. The original methods were these. A total of 62 TRBV and more than twelve TRBJ segments were identified across samples and were used for gene usage analysis of CDR3 amino acid clonotypes. Filtered high-quality paired reads were merged into contigs using COPE and FqMerger. Contigs were aligned with BLAST to IMGT TRBV, TRBD and TRBJ reference genes, and CDR3 was defined per IMGT. Any clonotype with a frequency above 0.1% was counted as a highly expanded clone. Shannon entropy served as the measure of repertoire diversity, while the Gini coefficient captured V-J evenness. Clonotypes shared by more than one individual were considered public. TCRdb took the public reads, trimmed them with fastp at Q25, ran MiXCR for clone calling and kept in-frame beta chains. Each CDR3 protein appears once, grouped with its most common genes and DNA. V and J calls and clone size were set by TCRdb, not the authors. The sample table shows around 340,000 distinct CDR3 sequences, and less than 20% are seen once. Clones ranked in the top ten supply less than 30% of the sample.

CDR1 and CDR2 (SGHRS, YFSETQ) derive from the germline V gene. The germline ends are 11 bases apart after V is trimmed by 1 base and J by 4 bases. Taken from cysteine to phenylalanine, the CDR3 has 14 residues. The kept DNA is CDR3 alone, 42 bases in frame from the first base. The data were taken from a study of regulatory T cells in long-lasting Graves disease (dated by TCRdb to the early 2020s). For the wider study: Persistent Graves' disease meant more than 5 years of antithyroid drug treatment with TSH receptor autoantibodies that stayed positive. Persistent Graves' disease patients were compared with newly diagnosed Graves' disease patients by peripheral blood TCR sequencing and RNA sequencing. The study was conducted in China and was registered as a clinical trial. TCR sequencing covered roughly 13 persistent and 20 or so newly diagnosed Graves' disease patients, some 35 samples in total. In the clinical cohort, patients with persistent Graves' disease had used antithyroid drugs for an average of around 9.9 years. Results the study describes overall, beyond this receptor: A larger number of public clonotypes was shared among persistent patients (around 3,000) than among newly diagnosed patients (roughly 980). Only the TCR beta chain was sequenced and analyzed. Lower TCR Shannon entropy and fewer highly expanded clones were observed in persistent Graves' disease patients than in newly diagnosed patients, which suggested clonal expansion. The small sample size was acknowledged by the authors as a limitation that may reduce accuracy. Because the primary lesion, thyroid tissue, could not be accessed, the study looked at peripheral blood alone. Persistent disease showed preferential use of TRBV28, TRBJ1-2 and TRBJ2-5, whereas newly diagnosed disease favored TRBV20-1 and TRBJ2-1.

The intended sense of this specimen's time point label: persistent/refractory GD, antithyroid drugs over 5 years with positive TRAb. For both TCR sequencing and RNA sequencing, RNA was extracted from PBMCs using TRIzol. Graves' disease was diagnosed according to American Thyroid Association guidelines. The patients came from an endocrinology department in Xi'an, China. From each patient, about 9 milliliters of peripheral blood was collected into an EDTA anticoagulant tube. Ficoll Paque Plus density gradient separation was used to isolate PBMCs, and no further T cell sorting was performed. RNA quality was checked with an Agilent 2100 Bioanalyzer and agarose gel, and concentration with a NanoDrop 2000.

This sequence uses TRBV5-1 and TRBJ1-2, with the identity of the D gene unclear. Sample: peripheral blood mononuclear cells (PBMCs), taken when the disease was refractory, from a patient treated with antithyroid drugs. This sequence was found in a female donor with Graves disease. The CDR3 in this case is CASSLSRRFYGYTF. In nucleotides, the sequence is TGCGCCAGCAGCTTGTCCCGGCGGTTCTATGGCTACACCTTC.